The entry below gives a single T cell receptor beta chain sequence along with its context. In this sample, this clonotype turned up a few times. Its antigen remains undetermined. Base qualities are not recorded, but no much larger clone differs from it by a single base. The data belong to a study of blood T cells in healthy people across ages (dated by TCRdb to between 2015 and 2017). Turning to the overall study: In model experiments, template switching captured roughly one uniquely barcoded TCR beta cDNA molecule for every two T cells. The study measured age-related changes in TCR beta repertoire diversity using deep sequencing normalized with unique cDNA molecular identifiers. The donors were divided into four age groups: young (average around 15 years), middle-aged (under 40), aged (about 60) and long-lived (82). To avoid experimental bias, donors of different ages were spread randomly across the sequencing lanes. For two donors (one aged 18 to 30 and one aged 80 or older), the study analyzed two additional independent replicas of 1 million unique cDNA reads from the same blood draw. Broad study findings and their caveats: Estimates of total diversity based on one million sequenced T cells were regarded as lower bounds and as underestimates. Donor CMV infection status was unknown, potentially confounding age-related changes in expanded clonotypes. As age increased, observed TCR beta diversity per million T cells dropped in a roughly linear way, and a significant reduction was already evident by age about 40. Compared with the aged group, the long-lived group had more naive CD4+ T cells, fewer expanded clones and increased TCR diversity, a pattern suggesting age selection. A strong correlation was found between observed TCR beta diversity and the percentage of naive T cells measured by flow cytometry. Because profiling used bulk unsorted PBMCs, naive and antigen-experienced compartments could not be compared conclusively.

The roughly 42 donors, aged about 6 to 90 years, were systemically healthy Caucasian individuals from Russia. About 9.8 milliliters of peripheral blood were drawn from each donor into EDTA-treated Vacutainer tubes. Ficoll-Paque density-gradient centrifugation was used to isolate PBMCs, with at least 6 million obtained per sample. Total RNA was extracted from PBMCs with Trizol reagent, with at least 6 micrograms obtained per sample. The percentages of naive CD45RAhigh/CD27high T cells were determined by flow cytometry on a PBMC aliquot from every donor. V is clipped by 5 bases and J by 7 bases, and the sequence between their germline boundaries is 9 bases long. Counted from cysteine to phenylalanine, this CDR3 has 11 amino acids. The CDR3 DNA has 33 bases and is translated from base 1. Taken from the germline V gene, the CDR1 and CDR2 loops are SQVTM and ANQGSEA. Library method: 5' RACE. TCRdb lists the instrument as Illumina HiSeq 2500. A second about 7 to 12 cycle PCR used a sample-barcoded 5' primer and a J-beta primer mix. Each TCR beta cDNA molecule received a unique molecular identifier from a template-switch 5' adaptor carrying 12 random nucleotides. Each sample yielded at least 3 million CDR3-containing paired-end reads. All of the RNA was converted into first-strand cDNA using the Mint cDNA synthesis kit, with a TRBC-specific oligonucleotide serving as the primer. Following uracil-DNA glycosylase treatment, all cDNA underwent a first 18-cycle PCR with the universal primers M1SS and BC2_uni_R. The published analysis was carried out like this. Each sample was normalized by randomly selecting 1 million high-quality reads, each carrying a distinct molecular identifier. Reads with shared molecular identifiers were discarded instead of being binned into consensus sequences. CDR3 identification, clonotype clustering and error correction used MiTCR with a Q25 quality threshold and the strictest error-elimination algorithm. A nonparametric unseen species model using Euler transformation provided a lower-bound estimate of total TCR beta diversity. TCRdb cleaned the public reads at Q25 with fastp, built clones with MiXCR and kept in-frame beta chains. Rows with a matching CDR3 protein are joined into one entry that keeps the most common DNA and genes. Clone size and V and J calls follow TCRdb, not the original study. Counted in this sample were around 940,000 distinct CDR3 sequences; approximately 50% of them appeared once. Roughly a fifth of the sample is held by the ten biggest clonotypes.

The sample taken for sequencing was blood. The rearrangement combines TRBV29-1 with TRBJ2-1, with no reliable assignment of the D segment. The receptor's source is a woman aged 55-69 years in good health. The nucleotide sequence reads as follows: TGCAGCGTTTTTACAGCTAATGAGCAGTTCTTC. The encoded protein is CSVFTANEQFF.